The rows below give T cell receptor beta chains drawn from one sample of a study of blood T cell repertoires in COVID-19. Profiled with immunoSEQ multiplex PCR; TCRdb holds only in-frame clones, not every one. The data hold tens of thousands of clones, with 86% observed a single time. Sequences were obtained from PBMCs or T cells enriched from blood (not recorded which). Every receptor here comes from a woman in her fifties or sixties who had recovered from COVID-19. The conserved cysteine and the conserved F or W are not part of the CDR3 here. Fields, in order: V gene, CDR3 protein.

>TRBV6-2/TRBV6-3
ASSSYWGQKETQY
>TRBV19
ASSQFGGLESQYNEQF
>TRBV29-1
SDAGTGGGGSTEAF
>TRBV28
ASSDSYGQY
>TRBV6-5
ASSRQGAGTDTQY
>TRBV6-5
ASSYGGYFNTEAF
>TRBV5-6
ASSLQGSTGELF
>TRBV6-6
AESMTSVKETQY
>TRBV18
ASSPLSAGVYGEQF
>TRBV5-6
ASSPHQRMFRNTEAF
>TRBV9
ASSVQDSTVTQY
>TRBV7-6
ASSFSPNQPQH
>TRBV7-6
ASSLGAAGIYEQY
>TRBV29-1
SVEDTTGNYEQY
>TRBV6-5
ASPGTGAIETQY
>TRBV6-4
ASSDLSGSYNEQF
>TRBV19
ASSDRGFATNEKLF
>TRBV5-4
ASTPSLAGVGEQF
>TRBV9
ASSSQFTEAF
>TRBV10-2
ASSVRGQGRGEKLF
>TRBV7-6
ASSMGLALGETQY
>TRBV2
ASSDLGVHTGELF
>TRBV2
ASRSGQHNNEQF
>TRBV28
ASRPGLALHEQY
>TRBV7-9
ASSLGQSNTEAF
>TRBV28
ASSLGGGRVHEQY
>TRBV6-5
ASSYIRGGAGELF
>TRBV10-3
AISESTGGNYGYT
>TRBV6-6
ASSYQGQETQY
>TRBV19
ASSSQRSETQY
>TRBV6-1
ASSEAVPGGWSSYNEQF
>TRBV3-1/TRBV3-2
ASSPTGTDTQY
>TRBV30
AWSVPSWGLGSPLH
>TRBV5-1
ASSLLGLLNNEQF
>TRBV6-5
ASSYPGGSPLH
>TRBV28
ASSSPVAAPYEQY
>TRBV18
ASSANPLGGSYEQY
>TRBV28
ASQSGGGELF
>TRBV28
ASCSLTGELF
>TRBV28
ASKGASTDTQY
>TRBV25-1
ASSVQGYNSPLH
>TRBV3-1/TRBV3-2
ASSQGPPTSNEQF
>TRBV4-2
ASSLSTRERGNEQF
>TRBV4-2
ASSQDMTGGYTDTQY
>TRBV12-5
ASGLVESYEQY
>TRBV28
ASDRGGKGEAF
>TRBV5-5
ASSLRGGISYEQY
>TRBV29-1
SVGGDSYEQY
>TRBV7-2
ASSLNYGDRGLV
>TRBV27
ASSFEGAYNSPLH
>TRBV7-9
ASSLPGSSYNSPLH